The 23 T cell receptor beta chains below all came from one sample that was sequenced in a study of cytomegalovirus exposure and HLA in healthy donors. Here immunoSEQ multiplex PCR was the method, and the copy in TCRdb shows in-frame clones only, minus some. In the table there are 97,000 or so clones, about 83% of which are singletons. Sequencing used PBMCs. The receptor source for this set is a woman aged 25 to 39 in good health and CMV-seronegative.

This clone appeared a few times. V and J are TRBV28 and TRBJ1-1, with D maybe TRBD1 (5 bases). CDR1 and CDR2 (germline): MDHEN, SYDVKM. V gave up 9 bases and J gave up 0 bases, with 14 bases separating them. The CDR3 loop spans 14 amino acids. The CDR3, as DNA: TGTGCCAGTACCTCAGGGTTTCTGAACACTGAAGCTTTCTTT. Its protein is CASTSGFLNTEAFF.

DNA for the CDR3: TGCAGCGGGGGACAGGGCGAGTCGGATGGCTACACCTTC. Protein: CSGGQGESDGYTF. The chain is built from TRBV29-1 and TRBJ1-2, with TRBD1 matching over 9 bases. Germline V gene data show CDR1 as SQVTM and CDR2 as ANQGSEA. The CDR3 is made up of 13 amino acids. The V segment lost 7 bases and the J segment 6 bases; nucleotides outside the gene matches: 9.

The rearrangement links TRBV9 to TRBJ2-7, with TRBD1 matching 7 bases. The germline V gene encodes CDR1 SGDLS and CDR2 YYNGEE. CDR3 length: 16 residues. Unmatched junction bases numbered 14, after V lost 3 bases and J lost 5 bases. In DNA, the CDR3 is TGTGCCAGCAGCGCGTCGGGACAGCTTGCTAAAAACGAGCAGTACTTC. Translation: CASSASGQLAKNEQYF.

J is TRBJ2-7 and V is TRBV28, with unresolved D. The V gene lost 6 bases and the J gene lost 2 bases, with 8 bases spanning the gap. CDR1 is MDHEN and CDR2 is SYDVKM in the germline V gene. The CDR3 sequence is 12 residues long. The DNA of the CDR3 is TGTGCCAGCAGAGCACAGACCTACGAGCAGTACTTC. Protein: CASRAQTYEQYF.

This clone was detected once. The rearrangement joins TRBV9 to TRBJ2-7; 11 positions agree with TRBD2. This CDR3 spans 14 amino acids. The V gene end was trimmed by 0 bases and the J gene end by 4 bases; junction bases not matched to a gene: 0. Germline V gene sequence: CDR1 SGDLS, CDR2 YYNGEE. The CDR3 here is CASSVASGGYEQYF. CDR3 DNA: TGTGCCAGCAGCGTAGCTAGCGGGGGGTACGAGCAGTACTTC.

CDR3 residues: CASSPFGIGGTGANVLTF. CDR3 nucleotide sequence: TGCGCCAGCAGCCCATTTGGTATTGGGGGCACTGGGGCCAACGTCCTGACTTTC. The chain carries TRBV5-1 and TRBJ2-6; weak D call: TRBD1 (6 bases). CDR3 length equals 18 residues. The germline CDR1 and CDR2 sequences are SGHRS and YFSETQ. Trimming removed 4 bases at V and 2 bases at J, with 19 bases between.

V and J are TRBV27 and TRBJ1-1; 7 bases are shared with TRBD1. The CDR3 has 15 amino acids. Germline-derived CDR1 and CDR2 are MNHEY and SMNVEV (reference sequence). V dropped 0 bases and J dropped 4; count of bases not matched to a gene: 5. The CDR3 reads CASSLSLRQGTEAFF. The CDR3 DNA reads TGTGCCAGCAGTTTATCACTTCGACAGGGCACTGAAGCTTTCTTT.

The gene calls are TRBV7-9 and TRBJ1-3; 7 nucleotides align to TRBD1. Germline CDR1 SEHNR, CDR2 FQNEAQ (reference sequence). This CDR3 is built from 17 residues. With 4 bases clipped from V and 1 base from J, the junction kept 10 bases outside the gene matches. The DNA of the CDR3 is TGTGCCAGCAGCTCGACCCGACAGGGTGATTCTGGAAACACCATATATTTT. This gives the protein CASSSTRQGDSGNTIYF.

The J gene is TRBJ2-5, the V gene TRBV28; TRBD2 matches at 7 bases. CDR1 is MDHEN and CDR2 is SYDVKM in the germline V gene. Germline trimming cut 4 bases from V and 5 bases from J; bases unmatched to any gene: 13. This CDR3 region has 16 residues. The CDR3 loop is CASSSPPAGDVETQYF. In DNA, the CDR3 is TGTGCCAGCAGTTCCCCCCCCGCGGGAGATGTCGAGACCCAGTACTTC.

V and J are TRBV6-5 and TRBJ1-6, with D perhaps matching TRBD1 (5 bases). The germline V gene has CDR1 MNHEY and CDR2 SVGAGI. The CDR3 loop spans 15 amino acids. Trimming cost V 0 bases and J 3 bases, with 6 bases left between them. CDR3 amino acids: CASSYSGHYNSPLHF. CDR3 DNA: TGTGCCAGCAGTTACTCGGGGCACTATAATTCACCCCTCCACTTT.

The V gene is TRBV4-1, the J gene TRBJ1-2; D is uncertain. CDR3 length: 16 amino acids. From germline, CDR1 is MGHRA and CDR2 YSYEKL. V lost 2 bases and J lost 0, with 13 bases in between. The DNA for the CDR3 is TGCGCCAGCAGCCAAATCCCCCCCGTCGCTAACTATGGCTACACCTTC. Translating gives CASSQIPPVANYGYTF.

This chain uses TRBV5-6 with TRBJ1-1; 9 positions match TRBD1. The CDR3 totals 14 residues. V lost 3 bases and J lost 6; bases outside the gene matches: 6. CDR1 and CDR2 from the germline V gene are SGHDT and YYEEEE. The DNA of the CDR3 is TGTGCCAGCAGCTGGGGACAGGGAAGGCCTGAAGCTTTCTTT. Protein product: CASSWGQGRPEAFF.

V usage is TRBV5-6 and J usage is TRBJ2-1; TRBD2 might be the D (6 bases). Germline values: CDR1 SGHDT, CDR2 YYEEEE. This CDR3 is built from 16 residues. V was trimmed by 2 bases and J by 9 bases, leaving 21 bases between them. The CDR3 bases are TGTGCCAGCAGCTTTGGGCTAGCGCCAATCTCCGGTGAGCAGTTCTTC. Translated, it gives CASSFGLAPISGEQFF.

This clone appeared once. The chain is built from TRBV4-3 and TRBJ1-1; TRBD1 matches at 7 bases. V shed 0 bases, J shed 6 bases, and the junction held 7 bases outside the gene matches. Germline assignment: CDR1 LGHNA and CDR2 YSLEER. The CDR3 runs 15 residues. The CDR3 here is CASSQDGGQEAEAFF. CDR3 sequence (DNA): TGCGCCAGCAGCCAAGATGGCGGACAGGAGGCTGAAGCTTTCTTT.

The genes are TRBV7-3 and TRBJ2-4; D is perhaps TRBD1 (6 bases). Per the germline V gene, CDR1 is SGHTA and CDR2 is FQGTGA. V lost 0 bases, J lost 6 bases, and 6 bases lay in between. The CDR3 sequence is 13 residues long. In DNA, the CDR3 is TGTGCCAGCAGCTTAACACAGGGAAACATTCAGTACTTC. Translated: CASSLTQGNIQYF.

The chain has TRBV4-1 and TRBJ1-1; a weak D match, TRBD1 (6 bases). The V and J ends lost 2 bases and 1 base respectively, with 11 bases between them. The germline V gene encodes CDR1 MGHRA and CDR2 YSYEKL. This CDR3 region has 15 residues. The CDR3 nucleotides read TGCGCCAGCAGCCAAAGCGGACAGACGAACACTGAAGCTTTCTTT. It yields the protein CASSQSGQTNTEAFF.

V and J are TRBV5-1 and TRBJ2-1; 11 positions match TRBD1. This CDR3 spans 15 amino acids. The ends lost 4 bases at V and 3 bases at J; junction bases unmatched: 3. The V gene's germline CDR1 is SGHRS and CDR2 YFSETQ. CDR3 bases: TGCGCCAGCAGCCTCGGGACAGGGGGCTACAATGAGCAGTTCTTC. This translates into CASSLGTGGYNEQFF. The complete variable domain, with remaining parts taken from reference TRBV5-1 and TRBJ2-1, reads KAGVTQTPRYLIKTRGQQVTLSCSPISGHRSVSWYQQTPGQGLQFLFEYFSETQRNKGNFPGRFSGRQFSNSRSEMNVSTLELGDSALYLCASSLGTGGYNEQFFGPGTRLTVL.

The rearrangement joins TRBV11-2 to TRBJ1-2, with 7 bases matching TRBD1. The CDR3 covers 16 residues. Trimming at V came to 5 bases and at J to 2 bases, leaving 11 bases not matched to a gene. Germline loops: CDR1 SGHAT, CDR2 FQNNGV. The CDR3 loop reads CASSQTPGQTNYGYTF. CDR3 nucleotides: TGTGCCAGCAGCCAGACGCCGGGACAGACAAACTATGGCTACACCTTC. Supplemented by reference TRBV11-2 and TRBJ1-2, the full variable domain reads EAGVAQSPRYKIIEKRQSVAFWCNPISGHATLYWYQQILGQGPKLLIQFQNNGVVDDSQLPKDRFSAERLKGVDSTLKIQPAKLEDSAVYLCASSQTPGQTNYGYTFGSGTRLTVV.

J is TRBJ2-1 and V is TRBV4-3, with a possible D match to TRBD1 (6 bases). The CDR3 runs 13 residues. Germline loops: CDR1 LGHNA, CDR2 YSLEER. Trimming removed 1 base from V and 10 bases from J, with 11 bases in between. CDR3 DNA sequence: TGCGCCAGCAGCCAAGCAATACAGGGCGAGCAGTTCTTC. Its protein is CASSQAIQGEQFF.

The chain links TRBV27 to TRBJ1-5; D might be TRBD1 (5 bases). The V gene lost 1 base and the J gene lost 4 bases, with 8 bases spanning the gap. The CDR3 covers 14 residues. Germline values: CDR1 MNHEY, CDR2 SMNVEV (reference sequence). DNA of the CDR3: TGTGCCAGCAGTTTATTCGGGGGTAATCAGCCCCAGCATTTT. It translates to CASSLFGGNQPQHF.

The genes are TRBV29-1 and TRBJ2-1; tentative D call: TRBD2 (5 bases). There are 12 residues in the CDR3. Deletions cut 8 bases from V and 10 bases from J, with 18 bases between. The germline gives CDR1 SQVTM, CDR2 ANQGSEA. The CDR3 sequence is CSLSEGRREQFF. The DNA of the CDR3 is TGCAGCCTATCAGAAGGCAGGAGGGAGCAGTTCTTC.

The rearrangement joins TRBV5-8 to TRBJ2-5; tentative D call: TRBD2 (6 bases). V was shortened by 5 bases and J by 9 bases, with 17 bases between the two germline ends. Germline CDR1 and CDR2: SGHTS and YDEGEE. The CDR3 covers 13 residues. The CDR3 reads CASRNRDFFAQYF. The CDR3 region has the DNA TGTGCCAGCAGAAACCGGGACTTCTTCGCCCAGTACTTC.

This chain joins TRBV5-8 and TRBJ1-2, with a possible D match to TRBD1 (5 bases). Per germline, CDR1 SGHTS and CDR2 YDEGEE. Trimming removed 1 base at V and 3 bases at J, with 10 bases between. CDR3 length equals 14 residues. The CDR3 sequence is CASSLTGVDYGYTF. The CDR3 coding sequence is TGTGCCAGCAGCTTGACAGGTGTAGACTATGGCTACACCTTC.